These 6 T cell receptor beta chains were sequenced from one sample in a study of beta chain features in type 1 diabetes (dated by TCRdb to 2016 to 2019). The library was generated by the immunoSEQ multiplex PCR assay. All of the isolated RNA was reverse transcribed with the High Capacity cDNA Reverse Transcription Kit, so expressed TCRB transcripts were sequenced. Sourced from immuneACCESS, this table was stored by TCRdb with only in-frame sequences that have V and J called. A share of the clones is absent; for the studies checked, an unresolved V gene accounts for under half, and the remainder has no known explanation. This sample is represented by 350,000 to 450,000 clones; approximately 13% of them were singletons. Roughly 0.033% of the sample is in the top ten clones. The specimen sequenced was naive CD4+ T cells from blood. The sample's cell subset or site label, in plain terms: true naive CD4+ T cells. The origin of the receptors is a man in his thirties or forties in good health.

The CDR3 here is CASSEGGRGRREETQYF. In DNA, the CDR3 is TGTGCCAGCAGCGAGGGTGGCAGGGGTCGAAGGGAAGAGACCCAGTACTTC. The chain uses TRBV7-2 and TRBJ2-5; a weak D match, TRBD1 (6 bases). V was cut by 5 bases and J by 3 bases, with 22 bases left in between. The CDR3 length is 17 residues. Germline CDR1 is SGHTA and CDR2 is FQGNSA.

CDR3 sequence: CASRVTHSGNTIYF. CDR3 coding DNA: TGTGCCAGCAGGGTGACACACTCTGGAAACACCATATATTTT. The genes are TRBV6-5 and TRBJ1-3; the D is unclear. Germline V gives CDR1 MNHEY, CDR2 SVGAGI. V gave up 6 bases and J gave up 0 bases, with 9 bases separating them. This CDR3 is 14 amino acids long.

The chain combines TRBV7-2 with TRBJ1-1; tentatively, D is TRBD1 (6 bases). The CDR3 is made up of 14 amino acids. Between the trimmed V and J ends, which lost 3 bases and 10 bases, there was a span of 18 bases. Germline V gene data show CDR1 as SGHTA and CDR2 as FQGNSA. This CDR3 reads CASSFKQGSVGAFF. In nucleotides, the CDR3 is TGTGCCAGCAGCTTTAAACAGGGTTCTGTTGGAGCTTTCTTT.

This clone came up a few times. The CDR3: CAWGDSNYGYTF. In DNA, the CDR3 is TGTGCCTGGGGAGACAGTAACTATGGCTACACCTTC. The chain uses TRBV30 and TRBJ1-2; TRBD1 might be the D (5 bases). V gave up 5 bases and J gave up 1 base, with 8 bases separating them. This CDR3 comprises 12 residues. The germline CDR1 and CDR2 sequences are GTSNPN and SVGIG (reference sequence).

This clone came up a few times. Other DNA sequences in the sample encode the same CDR3. The chain couples TRBV5-4 to TRBJ2-5, with unresolved D. Germline V CDR1 and CDR2: SGHNT, YYREEE (reference sequence). This CDR3 has 12 amino acids. V was pared by 0 bases and J by 2 bases, with 2 bases between. CDR3 bases: TGTGCCAGCAGCTTGGTACAAGAGACCCAGTACTTC. This gives the protein CASSLVQETQYF. Looking up the rest from reference TRBV5-4 and TRBJ2-5 gives the full variable domain: ETGVTQSPTHLIKTRGQQVTLRCSSQSGHNTVSWYQQALGQGPQFIFQYYREEENGRGNFPPRFSGLQFPNYSSELNVNALELDDSALYLCASSLVQETQYFGPGTRLLVL.

This clone has more than one count but fewer than ten. The V call is TRBV2, the J call TRBJ1-5; TRBD1 is a possible D gene (5 bases). Germline CDR1 is SNHLY and CDR2 is FYNNEI. V shed 4 bases and J shed 7 bases, with 14 bases lying between them. The CDR3 is made up of 14 amino acids. CDR3 coding DNA: TGTGCCAGCAGTGTGGCGGGGCACGGGCAGCCCCAGCATTTT. Amino acid sequence: CASSVAGHGQPQHF.